The source of this T cell receptor (beta chain) is a study of identical twins. Study-wide results and caveats: The study found weaker excess twin sharing in beta out-of-frame sequences. Conclusions came from cross-sectional statistical analysis, not from following the same donors.

There are 13 residues in the CDR3. Trimming took off 4 bases at V and 5 bases at J, with 9 bases between the two ends. Per the germline V gene, CDR1 is MRHNA and CDR2 is SNTAGT. Unique molecular identifiers were present on the cDNA, which also gained a universal primer site by template switching. TCRdb re-called the 5' RACE reads through MiXCR, storing one row per CDR3 protein. The sample yields approximately 300,000 distinct CDR3 sequences, more than 8% seen once. Regarding this clonotype: Its antigen is unidentified.

Separately, the same data were catalogued under a study of yellow fever vaccine responses in identical twins.

The specimen was CD8+ T cells sorted from blood. This rearrangement joins TRBV6-4 to TRBJ2-1; tentatively, D is TRBD2 (5 bases). The receptor was derived from a woman aged 18-29 years in good health. The CDR3 nucleotides read TGTGCCAGCAGTGGAGGGTTTAACAATGAGCAGTTCTTC. It specifies CASSGGFNNEQFF.